Presented here are 21 T cell receptor beta chains from one specimen sequenced in a study of vaccination effects on CD4 cells after COVID-19. Sequencing was performed with immunoSEQ multiplex PCR; in TCRdb, only in-frame clones are kept and a portion is missing. Among tens of thousands of clones listed, approximately 73% were seen once. Their recognized antigens are unknown. Isolating CD4+ T cells followed about 10 days of culture. Here the sequenced sample was CD4+ T cells from PBMCs cultured without peptide, taken before COVID-19 vaccination. The receptors were sampled from a human donor who received a COVID-19 vaccine.

The rearrangement uses TRBV5-8 and TRBJ2-7; TRBD1 might be the D (5 bases). The CDR3 sequence is 16 residues long. The germline CDR1 and CDR2 sequences are SGHTS and YDEGEE. The V end was cut by 0 bases, the J end by 3 bases, with 16 bases between. CDR3 protein: CASSLGQPIKYYEQYF. CDR3 coding DNA: TGTGCCAGCAGCTTGGGACAGCCGATTAAATACTACGAGCAGTACTTC.

The J gene is TRBJ2-1, the V gene TRBV5-1; TRBD1 matches 9 bases. Germline V gives CDR1 SGHRS, CDR2 YFSETQ. The length of the CDR3 is 16 residues. The junction had 12 bases not matched to a gene; V was cut back by 4 bases and J by 7 bases. This chain's CDR3 is CASSKKGQGTGNEQFF. CDR3 DNA: TGCGCCAGCAGCAAGAAGGGACAGGGCACGGGGAATGAGCAGTTCTTC.

This rearrangement joins TRBV2 to TRBJ2-3; D tentatively fits TRBD1 or TRBD2 (6 bases each). Germline V gene sequence: CDR1 SNHLY, CDR2 FYNNEI. The CDR3 contains 16 residues. V was clipped by 6 bases and J by 6 bases, with 22 bases between them. The DNA of the CDR3 is TGTGCCAGCAGCGGAACCGGGACGGGGGCTGGGGATACGCAGTATTTT. This codes for CASSGTGTGAGDTQYF.

The CDR3 bases are TGTGCCACTTGGCGGGGGGCTAGATACACTGAAGCTTTCTTT. It specifies CATWRGARYTEAFF. This chain joins TRBV19 and TRBJ1-1; perhaps TRBD1 as D (6 bases). Per germline, CDR1 LNHDA and CDR2 SQIVND (reference sequence). V gave up 10 bases and J gave up 3 bases, with 18 bases separating them. The CDR3 has 14 residues.

The chain joins TRBV5-1 to TRBJ1-4; a weak D match, TRBD1 (6 bases). Trimming removed 1 base from V and 6 bases from J, with 7 bases in between. This CDR3 region has 13 residues. Germline CDR1 and CDR2: SGHRS and YFSETQ. The CDR3 loop is CASSLRTDEKLFF. The CDR3 nucleotides read TGCGCCAGCAGCTTGCGGACAGATGAAAAACTGTTTTTT.

This rearrangement joins TRBV5-4 to TRBJ2-1; the match to TRBD2 covers 10 bases. There are 13 residues in the CDR3. The germline V gene encodes CDR1 SGHNT and CDR2 YYREEE (reference sequence). V trimming: 4 bases; J trimming: 12 bases; junction bases outside the gene matches: 7. CDR3 amino acids: CASSISGRLGQFF. As DNA, the CDR3 is TGTGCCAGCAGCATTAGCGGGAGGTTAGGGCAGTTCTTC.

A word on this clone: Other DNA sequences of this sample code for an identical CDR3. The chain employs TRBV7-9 and TRBJ1-4, with 9 positions matching TRBD1. Per germline, CDR1 SEHNR and CDR2 FQNEAQ (reference sequence). The CDR3 contains 15 residues. Unmatched junction bases numbered 6, after V lost 5 bases and J lost 5 bases. CDR3 sequence reads: CASSLDRGRNEKLFF. The CDR3 DNA follows: TGTGCCAGCAGCCTGGACAGGGGAAGAAATGAAAAACTGTTTTTT.

This clone was recorded once. This chain joins TRBV11-2 and TRBJ1-1; D unresolved. The germline V gene encodes CDR1 SGHAT and CDR2 FQNNGV. The CDR3 has 15 residues. Trimming cost V 2 bases and J 0 bases, with 10 bases left between them. The CDR3 region is CASSLHSNMNTEAFF. The CDR3 bases are TGTGCCAGCAGCTTACACAGTAACATGAACACTGAAGCTTTCTTT.

The V and J genes are TRBV19 and TRBJ1-3; 7 bases fit TRBD1. The CDR3 consists of 19 residues. Trimming cost V 6 bases and J 0 bases; bases outside gene matches: 17. Per the germline V gene, CDR1 is LNHDA and CDR2 is SQIVND (reference sequence). CDR3 in amino acids: CASSRGRQGAAISGNTIYF. CDR3 sequence (DNA): TGTGCCAGTAGCCGGGGTAGACAGGGCGCCGCCATCTCTGGAAACACCATATATTTT. The full variable domain, in which reference TRBV19 and TRBJ1-3 provide the parts outside the CDR3, is DGGITQSPKYLFRKEGQNVTLSCEQNLNHDAMYWYRQDPGQGLRLIYYSQIVNDFQKGDIAEGYSVSREKKESFPLTVTSAQKNPTAFYLCASSRGRQGAAISGNTIYFGEGSWLTVV.

The rearrangement joins TRBV19 to TRBJ1-2; a possible D gene is TRBD1 (6 bases). V lost 7 bases, J lost 5 bases, and 20 bases lay in between. The CDR3 contains 15 residues. CDR1 LNHDA and CDR2 SQIVND come from the germline V gene (reference sequence). The chain's CDR3 is CASTPWTDPQYGYTF. DNA of the CDR3: TGTGCCAGTACCCCCTGGACAGATCCCCAATATGGCTACACCTTC.

The J gene is TRBJ2-7, the V gene TRBV5-1; D is possibly TRBD2 (6 bases). The CDR3 covers 13 residues. V lost 0 bases, J lost 4 bases, and 8 bases lay in between. The germline CDR1 and CDR2 sequences are SGHRS and YFSETQ. The chain's CDR3 is CASSLEGRYEQYF. The CDR3 bases are TGCGCCAGCAGCTTGGAGGGGAGGTACGAGCAGTACTTC.

This clone was detected a few times. A read error may produce the germline difference seen at one junction end. The CDR3: CASRYSGGASYEQYF. The CDR3 DNA is TGTGCCAGCAGATACTCGGGCGGGGCCTCCTACGAGCAGTACTTC. V is TRBV6-5 and J is TRBJ2-7, with a possible D match to TRBD2 (6 bases). CDR1 and CDR2 (germline): MNHEY, SVGAGI. This CDR3 spans 15 amino acids.

Only a few counts were recorded for this clone. The rearrangement uses TRBV4-2 and TRBJ1-2; D is undetermined. This CDR3 is built from 14 residues. CDR1 and CDR2 (germline): LGHNA, YNFKEQ. Deletions cut 0 bases from V and 2 bases from J, with 7 bases between. The CDR3 sequence is CASSQEGLNYGYTF. The DNA of the CDR3 is TGTGCCAGCAGCCAAGAAGGATTAAACTATGGCTACACCTTC.

This rearrangement joins TRBV3-1 (or the pseudogene TRBV3-2) to TRBJ1-1; 12 bases are a match to TRBD1. The ends lost 1 base at V and 1 base at J; junction bases unmatched: 1. Per germline, CDR1 LGHDT and CDR2 YNNKEL (reference sequence). The CDR3 loop spans 16 amino acids. DNA of the CDR3: TGTGCCAGCAGCCAAGGGGGACAGGGGGCGAACACTGAAGCTTTCTTT. Translating gives CASSQGGQGANTEAFF.

The chain combines TRBV19 with TRBJ1-2, with D unresolved. There are 15 residues in the CDR3. Germline V lookup: CDR1 LNHDA, CDR2 SQIVND (reference sequence). V lost 5 bases to trimming and J lost 0 bases, with 13 bases between them. The CDR3 region is CASSARPQANYGYTF. In DNA form, the CDR3 reads TGTGCCAGTAGTGCCAGACCTCAAGCTAACTATGGCTACACCTTC.

The rearrangement joins TRBV29-1 to TRBJ2-1; D unresolved. Per germline, CDR1 SQVTM and CDR2 ANQGSEA. The V end was cut by 7 bases, the J end by 3 bases, with 7 bases between. The CDR3 loop spans 11 amino acids. The CDR3 sequence: CSAGLYNEQFF. In DNA, the CDR3 is TGCAGCGCAGGTCTCTACAATGAGCAGTTCTTC.

J is TRBJ2-1 and V is TRBV5-1; 8 nucleotides match TRBD2. From germline, CDR1 is SGHRS and CDR2 YFSETQ. The junction had 3 bases not matched to a gene; V was cut back by 0 bases and J by 4 bases. CDR3 length: 15 residues. This CDR3 reads CASSLALADYNEQFF. The CDR3 nucleotides are TGCGCCAGCAGCTTGGCACTAGCGGATTACAATGAGCAGTTCTTC.

The chain recombines TRBV2 with TRBJ1-2, with D hard to call. Germline-derived CDR1 and CDR2 are SNHLY and FYNNEI. Deletions cut 7 bases from V and 4 bases from J, with 13 bases between. This CDR3 is 13 amino acids long. The CDR3: CASKEGQIYGYTF. The CDR3 coding sequence is TGTGCCAGCAAGGAGGGCCAAATCTATGGCTACACCTTC.

The chain links TRBV2 to TRBJ1-1; no reliable D call. This CDR3 has 13 amino acids. Trimming cost V 3 bases and J 1 base, with 6 bases left between them. Germline CDR1 reads SNHLY; CDR2 reads FYNNEI. The CDR3 DNA reads TGTGCCAGCAGTGATACGGGGAACACTGAAGCTTTCTTT. Its protein is CASSDTGNTEAFF.

The chain has TRBV2 and TRBJ2-1; 9 nucleotides match TRBD2. The CDR3 runs to 17 residues. The junction had 11 bases not matched to a gene; V was cut back by 6 bases and J by 2 bases. Germline V gene lookup returns CDR1 SNHLY and CDR2 FYNNEI. The CDR3 spells CASRAARAGGTYNEQFF. CDR3 DNA sequence: TGTGCCAGCAGGGCAGCGAGGGCGGGGGGGACCTACAATGAGCAGTTCTTC.

This sequence joins TRBV4-2 and TRBJ1-2; D perhaps matches TRBD1 (5 bases). The CDR3 is 13 residues long. With 6 bases removed from V and 4 bases from J, the gap between germline ends came to 12 bases. Germline CDR1 and CDR2: LGHNA and YNFKEQ. CDR3 in amino acids: CASRDEGSYGYTF. The CDR3, as DNA: TGTGCCAGCAGAGACGAGGGGAGCTATGGCTACACCTTC.